Below, 14 T cell receptor beta chains from the same sample are listed, as sequenced in a study of blood T cell repertoires in COVID-19. Sequencing was performed with immunoSEQ multiplex PCR; in TCRdb, only in-frame clones are kept and a portion is missing. This table has under 30,000 clones, approximately 90% appearing once. Source material: peripheral blood. These receptor sequences come from a human donor in a cohort sampled during active COVID-19.

This chain connects TRBV9 to TRBJ2-7; the D gene is possibly TRBD2 (5 bases). Germline lookup yields CDR1 SGDLS and CDR2 YYNGEE. Trimming took off 4 bases at V and 1 base at J, with 9 bases between the two ends. This CDR3 contains 13 residues. CDR3 residues: CASSPRTSYEQYF. The CDR3 region has the DNA TGTGCCAGCAGCCCTCGGACTTCCTACGAGCAGTACTTC.

V gene TRBV29-1 combines with J gene TRBJ2-4, with D maybe TRBD2 (5 bases). The germline gives CDR1 SQVTM, CDR2 ANQGSEA. Trimming pared 3 bases from V and 0 bases from J, leaving 15 bases between. This CDR3 spans 16 amino acids. The CDR3 reads CSVEIYGVVAKNIQYF. The DNA for the CDR3 is TGCAGCGTTGAGATATACGGGGTGGTAGCCAAAAACATTCAGTACTTC.

This chain connects TRBV3-1 (or the pseudogene TRBV3-2) to TRBJ2-2; D remains ambiguous. V was clipped by 10 bases and J by 6 bases, with 9 bases between them. This CDR3 is built from 11 residues. CDR1 is LGHDT, CDR2 YNNKEL, per germline (reference sequence). The CDR3 region is CATRSAGELFF. DNA for the CDR3: TGTGCCACCAGGTCGGCCGGGGAGCTGTTTTTT.

The V call is TRBV5-1, the J call TRBJ2-7, with 7 bases identical to TRBD1. The CDR3 has 14 amino acids. Germline CDR1 and CDR2: SGHRS and YFSETQ. Germline trimming cut 0 bases from V and 6 bases from J; bases unmatched to any gene: 6. CDR3 loop: CASSLVQGSSEQYF. The CDR3 region has the DNA TGCGCCAGCAGCTTGGTACAGGGGAGCAGCGAGCAGTACTTC.

The chain joins TRBV28 to TRBJ1-1; D gene unclear. Trimming shortened V by 3 bases and J by 4 bases, and 12 bases separated the two germline ends. This CDR3 has 14 residues. Per the germline V gene, CDR1 is MDHEN and CDR2 is SYDVKM. The CDR3 DNA is TGTGCCAGCAGTTTTCAACGCAGATCCACTGAAGCTTTCTTT. It yields the protein CASSFQRRSTEAFF.

The chain recombines TRBV9 with TRBJ2-1; D uncertain. The CDR3 is 13 amino acids. Trimming took off 6 bases at V and 9 bases at J, with 16 bases between the two ends. From germline, CDR1 is SGDLS and CDR2 YYNGEE. CDR3 residues: CASNQDGPGEQFF. In DNA, the CDR3 is TGTGCCAGCAACCAGGATGGCCCCGGTGAGCAGTTCTTC.

This clone was found a few times. The chain combines TRBV5-1 with TRBJ1-2, with 7 positions matching TRBD1. The length of the CDR3 is 13 residues. With 3 bases clipped from V and 5 bases from J, the junction kept 4 bases outside the gene matches. CDR1 is SGHRS, CDR2 YFSETQ, per germline. The CDR3: CASSSGQPYGYTF. As DNA, the CDR3 is TGCGCCAGCAGCTCGGGACAGCCGTATGGCTACACCTTC.

The CDR3 region has the DNA TGTGCCAGTAGTAGGCCGGGACAGGGCAGACAGCCCCAGCATTTT. This gives the protein CASSRPGQGRQPQHF. V gene TRBV19 combines with J gene TRBJ1-5; 9 positions match TRBD1. Germline-derived CDR1 and CDR2 are LNHDA and SQIVND (reference sequence). The V gene end was trimmed by 4 bases and the J gene end by 7 bases; junction bases not matched to a gene: 8. The CDR3 runs to 15 residues.

DNA for the CDR3: TGCAGCGTTGGGGATAGTGGGACACCACCCTACGAGCAGTACTTC. The encoded protein is CSVGDSGTPPYEQYF. This rearrangement joins TRBV29-1 to TRBJ2-7; D is possibly TRBD1 (6 bases). Trimming stripped 4 bases from V and 2 bases from J, with 18 bases between. This CDR3 comprises 15 residues. Germline loops: CDR1 SQVTM, CDR2 ANQGSEA.

The chain employs TRBV6-6 and TRBJ1-5, with D possibly TRBD1 on 6 matching bases. The V gene lost 11 bases and the J gene lost 0 bases, with 26 bases spanning the gap. The CDR3 spans 18 residues. Germline loops: CDR1 MNHNY, CDR2 SVGAGI (reference sequence). The CDR3 DNA reads as TGTGCCGGAAGTCGGGGGGCAGAGTCTTTATCTAGCAATCAGCCCCAGCATTTT. Translated: CAGSRGAESLSSNQPQHF.

V usage is TRBV2 and J usage is TRBJ1-5; D is perhaps TRBD1 (6 bases). V was trimmed by 6 bases and J by 6 bases, leaving 12 bases between them. The CDR3 consists of 13 residues. Germline V gene sequence: CDR1 SNHLY, CDR2 FYNNEI. Here the CDR3 reads CASRQGSGQPQHF. The CDR3 DNA is TGTGCCAGCAGACAGGGATCGGGTCAGCCCCAGCATTTT. Complete variable domain (other parts from reference TRBV2 and TRBJ1-5): EPEVTQTPSHQVTQMGQEVILRCVPISNHLYFYWYRQILGQKVEFLVSFYNNEISEKSEIFDDQFSVERPDGSNFTLKIRSTKLEDSAMYFCASRQGSGQPQHFGDGTRLSIL.

V and J are TRBV2 and TRBJ1-4, with unresolved D. The CDR3 runs 13 residues. The germline V gene encodes CDR1 SNHLY and CDR2 FYNNEI. Trimming shortened V by 6 bases and J by 4 bases, and 9 bases separated the two germline ends. The CDR3 DNA follows: TGTGCCAGCAGGGAATTCTATAATGAAAAACTGTTTTTT. Translated: CASREFYNEKLFF.

The chain couples TRBV5-1 to TRBJ2-7; tentative D call: TRBD1 (6 bases). Germline-derived CDR1 and CDR2 are SGHRS and YFSETQ. The CDR3 has 16 residues. V was trimmed by 3 bases and J by 9 bases, leaving 25 bases between them. The CDR3 coding sequence is TGCGCCAGCAGCTCGGACTCCGGGACATTGCGTAGCGTGCAGTACTTC. Its translation is CASSSDSGTLRSVQYF.

The chain combines TRBV6-2 or TRBV6-3 with TRBJ2-7, with TRBD1 identical over 7 bases. The CDR3 is made up of 16 amino acids. After removal of 5 bases from V and 0 bases from J, the junction contained 10 bases not matched to a gene. Germline values: CDR1 MNHEY, CDR2 SVGEGT. The chain's CDR3 is CASSHGSGQSSYEQYF. The CDR3 coding sequence is TGTGCCAGCAGTCATGGCTCGGGACAGAGCTCCTACGAGCAGTACTTC.